This T cell receptor beta chain comes out of a study of chemoradiotherapy in HPV16-positive cancers. Data came from immunoSEQ multiplex PCR; TCRdb stores just in-frame clones and leaves some out. Of tens of thousands of clones in the sample, more than 90% were seen once. The source material was blood, sampled from a patient who underwent chemoradiotherapy. This receptor was taken from a human donor with HPV-associated anogenital cancer.

In DNA form, the CDR3 reads TGTGCCAGCAGGGCCGGGACTAGCGGTGGTACGCAGTATTTT. Protein product: CASRAGTSGGTQYF. The rearrangement uses TRBV2 and TRBJ2-3; 11 nucleotides match TRBD2. This CDR3 comprises 14 residues. J gave up 8 bases and V 6 bases, and 7 bases lay outside the gene matches. Germline V lookup: CDR1 SNHLY, CDR2 FYNNEI.